Shown below are 29 T cell receptor beta chains from a single sample sequenced in a study of blood T cell repertoires in COVID-19. Generated by immunoSEQ multiplex PCR, the TCRdb table keeps only in-frame clones and is missing some. This repertoire shows 300,000 to 400,000 clones, around 87% found once; its top ten account for roughly 1%. Sequencing was performed on PBMCs or T cells enriched from blood (not recorded which). The source is a man between 18 and 29 years old who had recovered from COVID-19.

This chain connects TRBV6-5 to TRBJ2-3; tentatively, D is TRBD2 (6 bases). CDR3 length: 15 amino acids. V dropped 7 bases and J dropped 0 bases, with 14 bases sitting between them. Germline V gene sequence: CDR1 MNHEY, CDR2 SVGAGI. The CDR3 sequence: CASKVTGTSTDTQYF. The CDR3 region has the DNA TGTGCCAGCAAGGTGACGGGGACTAGCACAGATACGCAGTATTTT.

The chain uses TRBV5-5 and TRBJ2-7; D remains ambiguous. V was trimmed by 2 bases and J by 6 bases, leaving 18 bases between them. Germline values: CDR1 SGHKS, CDR2 YYEKEE (reference sequence). This CDR3 contains 15 residues. CDR3 in amino acids: CASSFLERLPREQYF. The CDR3 region has the DNA TGTGCCAGCAGCTTCCTCGAGCGTTTACCCCGCGAGCAGTACTTC.

The chain recombines TRBV27 with TRBJ2-7; 9 bases are a match to TRBD1. This CDR3 is 15 amino acids long. The germline V gene has CDR1 MNHEY and CDR2 SMNVEV (reference sequence). Unmatched junction bases numbered 6, after V lost 0 bases and J lost 6 bases. Here the CDR3 DNA reads TGTGCCAGCAGTTTATCAACAGGGGGCAATTCCGAGCAGTACTTC. Its translation is CASSLSTGGNSEQYF.

This sequence joins TRBV27 and TRBJ2-7; tentatively, D is TRBD2 (6 bases). The CDR3 spans 13 residues. Trimming took 2 bases from V and 3 from J, leaving 8 bases between them. In germline, CDR1 is MNHEY, CDR2 SMNVEV (reference sequence). CDR3 bases: TGTGCCAGCAGTTTAGGGGGGATCTACGAGCAGTACTTC. Its protein is CASSLGGIYEQYF.

The chain joins TRBV9 to TRBJ2-1, with a tentative D call TRBD1 (6 bases). V shed 3 bases and J shed 5 bases, with 9 bases lying between them. The length of the CDR3 is 13 residues. The germline gives CDR1 SGDLS, CDR2 YYNGEE. Written as DNA, the CDR3 is TGTGCCAGCAGCGGGACAGCAGACAATGAGCAGTTCTTC. Translating gives CASSGTADNEQFF.

The rearrangement uses TRBV5-6 and TRBJ2-5; 7 nucleotides align to TRBD1. The CDR3 is made up of 15 amino acids. V trimming: 4 bases; J trimming: 8 bases; junction bases outside the gene matches: 14. The germline V gene has CDR1 SGHDT and CDR2 YYEEEE. The CDR3 coding sequence is TGTGCCAGCAGCCGGGACAGAGAGAAGAGACTCACCCAGTACTTC. This gives the protein CASSRDREKRLTQYF. The complete variable domain, with remaining parts taken from reference TRBV5-6 and TRBJ2-5, reads DAGVTQSPTHLIKTRGQQVTLRCSPKSGHDTVSWYQQALGQGPQFIFQYYEEEERQRGNFPDRFSGHQFPNYSSELNVNALLLGDSALYLCASSRDREKRLTQYFGPGTRLLVL.

This chain links TRBV3-1 (or the pseudogene TRBV3-2) with TRBJ1-1, with 8 bases lining up with TRBD1. The J segment lost 5 bases and the V segment lost 0 bases, leaving 8 bases of the junction unmatched. The CDR3 has 16 residues. In germline, CDR1 is LGHDT, CDR2 YNNKEL (reference sequence). The CDR3 loop is CASSQERTGMGTEAFF. The CDR3 coding sequence is TGTGCCAGCAGCCAAGAGAGGACAGGGATGGGAACTGAAGCTTTCTTT.

The rearrangement links TRBV19 to TRBJ2-1, with D possibly matching TRBD1 (6 bases). The V gene's germline CDR1 is LNHDA and CDR2 SQIVND (reference sequence). CDR3 length equals 14 residues. V lost 5 bases and J 5 bases, leaving 13 bases between the germline ends. The CDR3 nucleotides are TGTGCCAGTAGTCCTAGGACAGTGAACAATGAGCAGTTCTTC. Its protein is CASSPRTVNNEQFF.

The chain couples TRBV4-1 to TRBJ1-5; 7 positions match TRBD1. CDR1 and CDR2 (germline): MGHRA, YSYEKL. The CDR3 length is 17 residues. After removal of 0 bases from V and 0 bases from J, the junction contained 5 bases not matched to a gene. The CDR3 nucleotides read TGCGCCAGCAGCCAAGAGGGGACAGACTATAGCAATCAGCCCCAGCATTTT. Its translation: CASSQEGTDYSNQPQHF.

This clone occurred a few times. The chain has TRBV11-2 and TRBJ2-7; D perhaps matches TRBD2 (5 bases). The CDR3 runs 16 residues. V lost 0 bases to trimming and J lost 3 bases, with 15 bases between them. CDR1 SGHAT and CDR2 FQNNGV come from the germline V gene. CDR3 residues: CASSLDLTGWSYEQYF. The DNA of the CDR3 is TGTGCCAGCAGCTTAGATCTTACGGGATGGAGCTACGAGCAGTACTTC.

The CDR3 DNA is TGTGCCAGCAGTATAACCTCAGGGCCTTTCTATGGCTACACCTTC. Residues: CASSITSGPFYGYTF. The chain is built from TRBV27 and TRBJ1-2; TRBD1 is a possible D gene (5 bases). Deletions cut 5 bases from V and 4 bases from J, with 17 bases between. The CDR3 is made up of 15 amino acids. Looked up from germline, CDR1 is MNHEY and CDR2 is SMNVEV (reference sequence).

V and J are TRBV29-1 and TRBJ1-3, with 7 bases that match TRBD1. This CDR3 has 14 amino acids. V shed 3 bases, J shed 1 base, and the junction held 3 bases outside the gene matches. Looked up from germline, CDR1 is SQVTM and CDR2 is ANQGSEA. In DNA form, the CDR3 reads TGCAGCGTTGACCCAGGGGGTTCTGGAAACACCATATATTTT. This encodes CSVDPGGSGNTIYF.

The chain carries TRBV11-3 and TRBJ2-7; 7 nucleotides align to TRBD1. The CDR3 is made up of 13 amino acids. After removal of 5 bases from V and 1 base from J, the junction contained 2 bases not matched to a gene. CDR1 and CDR2 from the germline V gene are SGHNT and YENEEA. The CDR3 here is CASSKGQSYEQYF. CDR3 DNA: TGTGCCAGCAGCAAGGGACAGTCCTACGAGCAGTACTTC.

The J gene is TRBJ1-1, the V gene TRBV28; D might be TRBD1 (6 bases). Trimming left V 7 bases short and J 4 bases short, with 28 bases between. Germline CDR1 reads MDHEN; CDR2 reads SYDVKM. The CDR3 has 18 residues. DNA for the CDR3: TGTGCCAGCATATCTTTGACGAGGGGGGGGCCGGGTGGCACTGAAGCTTTCTTT. Translation: CASISLTRGGPGGTEAFF.

The chain couples TRBV5-1 to TRBJ1-1; a possible D gene is TRBD1 (6 bases). The CDR3 consists of 15 residues. Trimming cost V 0 bases and J 0 bases, with 9 bases left between them. Germline V gene lookup returns CDR1 SGHRS and CDR2 YFSETQ. The CDR3 reads CASSLVQGMNTEAFF. The DNA for the CDR3 is TGCGCCAGCAGCTTGGTACAGGGCATGAACACTGAAGCTTTCTTT.

This clone was detected a few times. The rearrangement joins TRBV9 to TRBJ2-7; TRBD1 aligns across 9 bases. This CDR3 has 14 residues. The germline gives CDR1 SGDLS, CDR2 YYNGEE. With 3 bases clipped from V and 1 base from J, the junction kept 2 bases outside the gene matches. The CDR3 is CASSEGTGSYEQYF. In nucleotides, the CDR3 is TGTGCCAGCAGCGAGGGGACAGGGTCCTACGAGCAGTACTTC.

V usage is TRBV15 and J usage is TRBJ2-1; D is uncertain. Between the trimmed V and J ends, which lost 0 bases and 9 bases, there was a span of 15 bases. The germline gives CDR1 LNHNV, CDR2 YYDKDF (reference sequence). CDR3 size: 15 residues. The CDR3 region is CATSREEVESSEQFF. The CDR3 DNA reads as TGTGCCACCAGCAGAGAAGAGGTAGAATCGAGTGAGCAGTTCTTC.

The V and J genes are TRBV3-1 (or the pseudogene TRBV3-2) and TRBJ2-1; D is perhaps TRBD2 (5 bases). Germline V gene lookup returns CDR1 LGHDT and CDR2 YNNKEL (reference sequence). CDR3 length: 14 residues. Trimming removed 1 base from V and 8 bases from J, with 12 bases in between. Here the CDR3 DNA reads TGTGCCAGCAGCCAAGGACGCTACGGGGATGAGCAGTTCTTC. Translated: CASSQGRYGDEQFF.

The V gene is TRBV9, the J gene TRBJ2-6; D is unclear. The germline CDR1 and CDR2 sequences are SGDLS and YYNGEE. Trimming took off 3 bases at V and 2 bases at J, with 9 bases between the two ends. The CDR3 runs 15 residues. CDR3 protein: CASSALSPGANVLTF. In nucleotides, the CDR3 is TGTGCCAGCAGCGCCCTTAGCCCTGGGGCCAACGTCCTGACTTTC.

The chain uses TRBV18 and TRBJ2-3, with D possibly TRBD2 on 6 matching bases. Germline CDR1 is KGHSH and CDR2 is LQKENI. V lost 1 base to trimming and J lost 1 base, with 12 bases between them. This CDR3 has 16 amino acids. The CDR3 nucleotides read TGTGCCAGCTCACCACAGGACGGGGGAGGCACAGATACGCAGTATTTT. Its protein is CASSPQDGGGTDTQYF.

This chain uses TRBV4-1 with TRBJ2-7; 9 positions agree with TRBD1. CDR3 length equals 16 residues. Germline CDR1 is MGHRA and CDR2 is YSYEKL. J was trimmed by 5 bases and V by 0 bases; bases with no gene match: 8. The CDR3 is CASSQDMQDRGDEQYF. DNA of the CDR3: TGCGCCAGCAGCCAAGATATGCAGGACAGGGGAGACGAGCAGTACTTC.

This clone was counted once. This chain links TRBV7-9 with TRBJ2-2, with D possibly being TRBD1 (5 bases). CDR1 is SEHNR, CDR2 FQNEAQ, per germline (reference sequence). V lost 1 base, J lost 1 base, and 7 bases lay in between. The CDR3 has 15 residues. The CDR3 DNA is TGTGCCAGCAGCTTAGGCCAGGGGAACACCGGGGAGCTGTTTTTT. Translating gives CASSLGQGNTGELFF.

The gene calls are TRBV4-3 and TRBJ2-5, with 8 bases lining up with TRBD2. The junction had 15 bases not matched to a gene; V was cut back by 4 bases and J by 2 bases. CDR1 is LGHNA, CDR2 YSLEER, per germline. This CDR3 is built from 18 residues. The CDR3, as DNA: TGCGCCAGCAGCCCCCGCCCCACCGCGGGAGGCGCTCAAGAGACCCAGTACTTC. Amino acids: CASSPRPTAGGAQETQYF.

The chain links TRBV19 to TRBJ1-6; weak D call: TRBD1 (5 bases). Germline V lookup: CDR1 LNHDA, CDR2 SQIVND (reference sequence). The CDR3 is 12 amino acids. Trimming stripped 8 bases from V and 9 bases from J, with 11 bases between. In DNA form, the CDR3 reads TGTGCCAGTCAGGGTGTAGGTTCACCCCTCCACTTT. The encoded protein is CASQGVGSPLHF.

The chain is built from TRBV27 and TRBJ1-1; D uncertain. V was pared by 2 bases and J by 5 bases, with 9 bases between. Germline V lookup: CDR1 MNHEY, CDR2 SMNVEV (reference sequence). There are 13 residues in the CDR3. CDR3 in amino acids: CASSLRGITEAFF. The CDR3 coding sequence is TGTGCCAGCAGTTTACGGGGTATAACTGAAGCTTTCTTT.

This chain joins TRBV10-3 and TRBJ1-4, with 7 bases fitting TRBD1. CDR1 is ENHRY and CDR2 is SYGVKD in the germline V gene. V shed 3 bases and J 4 bases; nucleotides not matched to a gene: 5. This CDR3 has 15 amino acids. In nucleotides, the CDR3 is TGTGCCATCAGTGAAAGACAGGGCGGTAATGAAAAACTGTTTTTT. This encodes CAISERQGGNEKLFF.

V gene TRBV27 combines with J gene TRBJ1-1, with 7 bases matching TRBD1. V shed 8 bases, J shed 2 bases, and the junction held 8 bases outside the gene matches. The germline V gene has CDR1 MNHEY and CDR2 SMNVEV (reference sequence). This CDR3 is built from 14 residues. DNA of the CDR3: TGTGCCAGCCATCGCGGACAGGTTAACACTGAAGCTTTCTTT. Translation: CASHRGQVNTEAFF.

The chain couples TRBV4-1 to TRBJ2-5; 14 positions agree with TRBD2. The CDR3 has 17 amino acids. The junction had 5 bases not matched to a gene; V was cut back by 4 bases and J by 1 base. Germline V gene sequence: CDR1 MGHRA, CDR2 YSYEKL. CDR3 DNA sequence: TGCGCCAGCAGCCTGACTAGCGGGGGGGGGTTCCAAGAGACCCAGTACTTC. Its protein is CASSLTSGGGFQETQYF.

V gene TRBV24-1 combines with J gene TRBJ1-5; D ambiguous. Trimming cost V 6 bases and J 6 bases, with 11 bases left between them. Germline assignment: CDR1 KGHDR and CDR2 SFDVKD. The CDR3 loop spans 13 amino acids. CDR3 nucleotide sequence: TGTGCCACCAGTTTGCAAGCAGGTCAGCCCCAGCATTTT. It yields the protein CATSLQAGQPQHF.